This T cell receptor beta chain was observed in a study of shared clonotypes between healthy human individuals. The trim removed 6 bases at V and 4 bases at J, leaving 11 bases unmatched. This CDR3 contains 15 residues. Germline CDR1 MDHEN, CDR2 SYDVKM. Concerning this clone itself: Its antigen is not identified.

Notes on the study in general: It was only blood that was sampled, and tissue repertoires likely differ.

The repertoire was sequenced with immunoSEQ multiplex PCR; TCRdb's copy has only in-frame clones and lacks some. The sample shows more than 2,000,000 clones, over 90% of them seen only once. The chain combines TRBV28 with TRBJ2-7, with TRBD2 matching over 8 bases. The sequenced sample was naive CD4+ T cells from PBMCs. Subset meaning: CD45RA+ positively selected. The receptor was derived from a man between 18 and 35 years old in good health. Some clones in this sample may be carry-over from other donors' samples. The CDR3 DNA reads as TGTGCCAGCAGCCTTTGGGCGGGGGGTCAGTACGAGCAGTACTTC. It specifies CASSLWAGGQYEQYF.